These T cell receptor beta chains were read from a single sample in a study of post-analysis software for immune sequencing data. One entry per CDR3 protein, called by TCRdb with MiXCR from the PCR reads. This sample has 650,000 to 900,000 distinct CDR3 sequences; around 46% occur once, and the top ten carry 4.9%. The sequenced material came from blood. The receptors stem from a girl aged 5-17 years with multiple sclerosis. CDR3s include the opening cysteine and the closing phenylalanine or tryptophan. D genes are given only for firm matches. Some rows have no size entry. The others give once, few or many, or a class for an expanded clone.

>TRBJ2-7|TRBV9|NA|NA
TGTGCCAGCAGCGCGACAGGACGGTGGGACGAGCAGTACTTC
CASSATGRWDEQYF
>TRBJ2-7|TRBV12-3/TRBV12-4|NA|TRBD2
TGTGCCAGCAGCCCTACTAGCGGGAGTGTGGACGAGCAGTACTTC
CASSPTSGSVDEQYF
>TRBJ2-7|TRBV20-1|few|TRBD1
TGCAGTGCCCTTCGACAGGGAACCTCCTACGAGCAGTACTTC
CSALRQGTSYEQYF
>TRBJ1-4|TRBV12-3/TRBV12-4|NA|NA
TGTGCCAGCAGCCCTGATGAAAAACTGTTTTTT
CASSPDEKLFF
>TRBJ1-2|TRBV9|few|NA
TGTGCCAGCAGCCCCCTTTCCGGCTACACCTTC
CASSPLSGYTF
>TRBJ2-4|TRBV20-1|NA|NA
TGCAGTGCTTTTTATAGTGTGGGAAACATTCAGTACTTC
CSAFYSVGNIQYF
>TRBJ1-2|TRBV27|NA|NA
TGTGCCAGCAGTTCACCCGGGGAGGAGGGCTACACCTTC
CASSSPGEEGYTF
>TRBJ2-7|TRBV12-3/TRBV12-4|NA|NA
TGTGCCAGCAGGGATAACAGGGGGGGAATCTACGAGCAGTACTTC
CASRDNRGGIYEQYF
>TRBJ2-1|TRBV20-1|NA|TRBD2
TGCAGTGCTAGAGATGAACCGGGACTAGCGGTCTACAATGAGCAGTTCTTC
CSARDEPGLAVYNEQFF
>TRBJ1-2|TRBV27|NA|NA
TGTGCCACCAGCCAATTAGGGGCGGGTGGCTACACCTTC
CATSQLGAGGYTF
>TRBJ2-7|TRBV14|NA|TRBD2
TGTGCCAGCAGCCAGGAAGGGACTAGACGGTACGAGCAGTACTTC
CASSQEGTRRYEQYF
>TRBJ2-4|TRBV27|once|NA
TGTGCCAGCAGCGATATTCCGGGACACGGAGCCAAAAACATTCAGTACTTC
CASSDIPGHGAKNIQYF
>TRBJ2-4|TRBV14|NA|NA
TGTGCCAGCAGCCAAGGTGGTGGGTCGGACAACATTCAGTACTTC
CASSQGGGSDNIQYF
>TRBJ2-1|TRBV29-1|few|NA
TGCAGCGTCTCACCCCGCTCCTACAATGAGCAGTTCTTC
CSVSPRSYNEQFF
>TRBJ2-1|TRBV10-2|NA|TRBD2
TGCGCCAGCAGAAAGCGGGAGTCAGTAAATGAGCAGTTCTTC
CASRKRESVNEQFF
>TRBJ1-2|TRBV29-1|NA|NA
TGCAGCGTTGCCAAAGACCCAGGGCTGAGAAACTATGGCTACACCTTC
CSVAKDPGLRNYGYTF
>TRBJ2-3|TRBV29-1|NA|TRBD1
TGCAGCGTCCCCACAGGGGGCGGCACAGATACGCAGTATTTT
CSVPTGGGTDTQYF
>TRBJ2-5|TRBV30|NA|TRBD1
TGTGCCTCGACAGGGTCTGGGGGAGAGACCCAGTACTTC
CASTGSGGETQYF
>TRBJ1-5|TRBV12-3/TRBV12-4|NA|TRBD1
TGTGCCAGCAGCCCGACAGGGGAAAGCAATCAGCCCCAGCATTTT
CASSPTGESNQPQHF
>TRBJ2-3|TRBV20-1|few|NA
TGCAGTGCTAGGTCGGTGGGAGATACGCAGTATTTT
CSARSVGDTQYF
>TRBJ2-7|TRBV2|NA|TRBD1
TGTGCCAGCACTCGCGAACAGGGGACAGGGGGCTACGAGCAGTACTTC
CASTREQGTGGYEQYF
>TRBJ2-6|TRBV20-1|NA|NA
TGCAGTGCTAGAGATCTGTCCCCCACAGGGTCCGGGGCCAACGTCCTGACTTTC
CSARDLSPTGSGANVLTF
>TRBJ2-5|TRBV20-1|few|NA
TGCAGTGCTAGAGACACAGGGGAGACCCAGTACTTC
CSARDTGETQYF
>TRBJ2-3|TRBV7-9|NA|NA
TGTGCCAGCAGCTACCTAACTGGGATCACAGATACGCAGTATTTT
CASSYLTGITDTQYF
>TRBJ1-2|TRBV12-3/TRBV12-4|few|NA
TGTGCCACCCGACAGGACTATGGCTACACCTTC
CATRQDYGYTF
>TRBJ2-7|TRBV20-1|NA|NA
TGCAGTGCTACTAGGGCCCAGACCTACGAGCAGTACTTC
CSATRAQTYEQYF
>TRBJ1-2|TRBV11-3|NA|NA
TGTGCCAGCAGCTTAGAAGCCCCCGGGAGCCTAGATAACTATGGCTACACCTTC
CASSLEAPGSLDNYGYTF
>TRBJ2-4|TRBV5-6|few|NA
TGTGCCAGCAGCTTGTCAGGGGTTGGGGCCAAAAACATTCAGTACTTC
CASSLSGVGAKNIQYF
>TRBJ1-6|TRBV27|NA|NA
TGTGCCAGCCGTGGACCGTACGAGAATTCACCCCTCCACTTT
CASRGPYENSPLHF
>TRBJ2-3|TRBV12-3/TRBV12-4|many|NA
TGTGCCAGCAGTCCGCACACAGATACGCAGTATTTT
CASSPHTDTQYF
>TRBJ2-3|TRBV4-1|NA|NA
TGCGCCAGCAGCCCCGAGGGGGGTGTATCCACAGATACGCAGTATTTT
CASSPEGGVSTDTQYF
>TRBJ2-1|TRBV6-1|NA|NA
TGTGCCAGCAGTCGGGACATATACAATGAGCAGTTCTTC
CASSRDIYNEQFF
>TRBJ2-5|TRBV20-1|few|TRBD1
TGCAGTGCTGGGGACAGGGGCTTTGAGGAGCAGTACTTC
CSAGDRGFEEQYF
>TRBJ2-3|TRBV24-1|NA|TRBD1
TGTGCCACCAGTGACCCAGGGACAGATTCCACAGATACGCAGTATTTT
CATSDPGTDSTDTQYF
>TRBJ2-7|TRBV10-3|NA|TRBD2
TGTGCCACTGGGACTAGCGGGGGTTACGAGCAGTACTTC
CATGTSGGYEQYF
>TRBJ2-7|TRBV12-3/TRBV12-4|few|NA
TGTGCCAGCAGTTCTCAGGGCCTCTCCTACGAGCAGTACTTC
CASSSQGLSYEQYF
>TRBJ2-7|TRBV3-1|few|TRBD2
TGTGCCAGCAGCCTCGTACCGGGACTAGCGGGAGTGGAGCAGTACTTC
CASSLVPGLAGVEQYF
>TRBJ2-7|TRBV5-1|NA|TRBD1
TGCGCCAGCAGCTTGGCGGACAGGCTAGGGGAGCAGTACTTC
CASSLADRLGEQYF
>TRBJ1-1|TRBV10-1|few|NA
TGCGCCAGCAGTGAGAAGTTGAACACTGAAGCTTTCTTT
CASSEKLNTEAFF
>TRBJ2-1|TRBV2|once|TRBD2
TGTGCCAGCACCGTGGGACTAGCGGGAGGGCCTGATTCCTACAATGAGCAGTTCTTC
CASTVGLAGGPDSYNEQFF
>TRBJ2-5|TRBV7-3|NA|NA
TGTGCCAGCAGCTCCGACCTGGGAGAGACCCAGTACTTC
CASSSDLGETQYF
>TRBJ1-2|TRBV5-1|NA|TRBD1
TGCGCCAGCGCCGGGACAGGGGCGTATGGCTACACCTTC
CASAGTGAYGYTF